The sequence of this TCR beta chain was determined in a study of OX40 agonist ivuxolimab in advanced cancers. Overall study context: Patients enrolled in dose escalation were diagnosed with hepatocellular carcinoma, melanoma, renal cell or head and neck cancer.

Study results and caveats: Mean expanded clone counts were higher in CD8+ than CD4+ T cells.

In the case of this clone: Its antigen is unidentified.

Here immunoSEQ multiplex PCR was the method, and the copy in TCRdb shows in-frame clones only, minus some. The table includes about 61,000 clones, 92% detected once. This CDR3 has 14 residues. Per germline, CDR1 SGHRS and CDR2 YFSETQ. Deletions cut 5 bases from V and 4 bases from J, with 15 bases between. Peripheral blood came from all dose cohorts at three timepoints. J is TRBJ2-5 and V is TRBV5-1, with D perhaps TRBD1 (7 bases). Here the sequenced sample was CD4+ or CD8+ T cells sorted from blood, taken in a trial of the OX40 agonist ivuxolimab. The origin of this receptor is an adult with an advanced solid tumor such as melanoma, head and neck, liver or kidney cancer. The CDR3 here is CASRSRQGGETQYF. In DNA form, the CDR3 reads TGCGCCAGCAGGTCCCGACAGGGAGGAGAGACCCAGTACTTC.